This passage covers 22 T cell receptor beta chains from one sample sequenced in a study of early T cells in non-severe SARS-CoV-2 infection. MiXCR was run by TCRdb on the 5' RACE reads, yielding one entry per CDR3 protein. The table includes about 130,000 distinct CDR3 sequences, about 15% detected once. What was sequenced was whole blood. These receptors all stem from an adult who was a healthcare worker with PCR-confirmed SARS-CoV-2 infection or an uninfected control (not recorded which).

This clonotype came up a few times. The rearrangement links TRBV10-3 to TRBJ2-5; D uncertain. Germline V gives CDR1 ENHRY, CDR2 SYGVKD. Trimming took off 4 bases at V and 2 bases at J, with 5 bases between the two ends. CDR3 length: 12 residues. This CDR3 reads CAISVGQETQYF. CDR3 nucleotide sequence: TGTGCCATCAGTGTGGGGCAAGAGACCCAGTACTTC.

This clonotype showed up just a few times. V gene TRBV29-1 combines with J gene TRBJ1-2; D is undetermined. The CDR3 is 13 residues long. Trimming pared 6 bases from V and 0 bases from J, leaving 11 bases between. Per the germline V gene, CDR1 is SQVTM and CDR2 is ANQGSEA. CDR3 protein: CSVGSPTNYGYTF. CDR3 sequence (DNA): TGCAGCGTCGGGAGCCCCACTAACTATGGCTACACCTTC.

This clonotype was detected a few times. CDR3 in DNA: TGTGCCAGCAGCTTAGAGGGCAATACGAGTCAGCCCCAGCATTTT. Amino acid sequence: CASSLEGNTSQPQHF. This chain uses TRBV7-9 with TRBJ1-5, with D unclear. With 1 base removed from V and 6 bases from J, the gap between germline ends came to 13 bases. CDR1 and CDR2 (germline): SEHNR, FQNEAQ (reference sequence). The CDR3 length is 15 residues.

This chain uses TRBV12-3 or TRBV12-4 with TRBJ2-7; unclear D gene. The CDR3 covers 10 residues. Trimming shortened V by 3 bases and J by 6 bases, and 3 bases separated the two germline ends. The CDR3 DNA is TGTGCCAGCAGTTTGCTCGAGCAGTACTTC. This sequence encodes CASSLLEQYF.

CDR3 in amino acids: CASTSGTAGPSEKLFF. CDR3 nucleotides: TGTGCCAGCACGTCAGGGACCGCCGGGCCAAGTGAAAAACTGTTTTTT. The chain employs TRBV7-2 and TRBJ1-4, with D tentatively TRBD1 (5 bases). The V gene's germline CDR1 is SGHTA and CDR2 FQGNSA. Trimming took off 7 bases at V and 7 bases at J, with 22 bases between the two ends. This CDR3 has 16 amino acids.

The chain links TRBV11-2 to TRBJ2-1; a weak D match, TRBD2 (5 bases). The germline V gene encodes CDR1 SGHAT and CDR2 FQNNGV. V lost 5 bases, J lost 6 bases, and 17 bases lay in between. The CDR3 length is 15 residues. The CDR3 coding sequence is TGTGCCAGCAGCCCAATAGCCGGGGTCTCCAATGAGCAGTTCTTC. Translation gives CASSPIAGVSNEQFF.

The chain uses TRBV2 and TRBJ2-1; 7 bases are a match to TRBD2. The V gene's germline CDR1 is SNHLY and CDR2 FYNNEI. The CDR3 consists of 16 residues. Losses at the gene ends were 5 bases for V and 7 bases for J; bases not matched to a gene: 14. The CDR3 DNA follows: TGTGCCAGCAGTCACGTCCGGGACTACCCTTCAAATGAGCAGTTCTTC. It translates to CASSHVRDYPSNEQFF. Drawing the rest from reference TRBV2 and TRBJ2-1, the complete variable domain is EPEVTQTPSHQVTQMGQEVILRCVPISNHLYFYWYRQILGQKVEFLVSFYNNEISEKSEIFDDQFSVERPDGSNFTLKIRSTKLEDSAMYFCASSHVRDYPSNEQFFGPGTRLTVL.

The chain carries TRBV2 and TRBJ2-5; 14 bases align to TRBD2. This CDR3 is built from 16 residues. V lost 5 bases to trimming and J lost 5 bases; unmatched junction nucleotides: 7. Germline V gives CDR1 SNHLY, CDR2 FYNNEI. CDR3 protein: CASSWRLAGGDETQYF. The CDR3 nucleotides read TGTGCCAGCAGTTGGCGACTAGCGGGGGGGGATGAGACCCAGTACTTC.

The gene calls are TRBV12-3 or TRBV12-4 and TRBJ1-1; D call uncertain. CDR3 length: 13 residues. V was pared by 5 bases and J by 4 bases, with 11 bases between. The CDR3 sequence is CASSVGRSTEAFF. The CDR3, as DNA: TGTGCCAGCAGTGTAGGGAGGAGCACTGAAGCTTTCTTT.

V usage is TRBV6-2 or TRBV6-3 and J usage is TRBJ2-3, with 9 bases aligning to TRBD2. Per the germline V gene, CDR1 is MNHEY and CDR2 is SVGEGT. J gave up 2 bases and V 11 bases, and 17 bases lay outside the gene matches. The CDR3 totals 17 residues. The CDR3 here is CACGRWRLAGNTDTQYF. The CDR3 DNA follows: TGTGCCTGCGGTCGGTGGAGGCTAGCGGGGAACACAGATACGCAGTATTTT.

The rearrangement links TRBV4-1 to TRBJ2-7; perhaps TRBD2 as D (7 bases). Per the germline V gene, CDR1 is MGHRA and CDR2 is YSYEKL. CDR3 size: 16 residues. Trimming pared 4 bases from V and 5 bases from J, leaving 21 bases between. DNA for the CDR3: TGCGCCAGCAGCCCCCGGGCGGGGGCAACCGTTAACGAGCAGTACTTC. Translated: CASSPRAGATVNEQYF.

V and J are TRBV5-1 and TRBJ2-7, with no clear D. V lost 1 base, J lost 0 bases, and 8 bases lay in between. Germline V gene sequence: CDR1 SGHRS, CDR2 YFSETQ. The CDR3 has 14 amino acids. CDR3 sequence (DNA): TGCGCCAGCAGCTTGCGGGCAAACTCCTACGAGCAGTACTTC. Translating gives CASSLRANSYEQYF.

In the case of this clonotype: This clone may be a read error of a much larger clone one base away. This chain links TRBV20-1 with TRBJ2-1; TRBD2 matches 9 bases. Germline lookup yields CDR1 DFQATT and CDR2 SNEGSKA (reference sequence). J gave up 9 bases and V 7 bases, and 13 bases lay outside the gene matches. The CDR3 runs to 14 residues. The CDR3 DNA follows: TGCAGTGTGATCGGGACTAGCCCCCCCCGTGAGCAGTTCTTC. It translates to CSVIGTSPPREQFF.

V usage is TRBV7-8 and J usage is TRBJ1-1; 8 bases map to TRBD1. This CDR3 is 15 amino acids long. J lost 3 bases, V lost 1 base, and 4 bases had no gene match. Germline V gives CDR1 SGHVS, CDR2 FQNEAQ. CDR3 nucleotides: TGTGCCAGCAGCTTAGGAGCGACAGGGGACACTGAAGCTTTCTTT. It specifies CASSLGATGDTEAFF.

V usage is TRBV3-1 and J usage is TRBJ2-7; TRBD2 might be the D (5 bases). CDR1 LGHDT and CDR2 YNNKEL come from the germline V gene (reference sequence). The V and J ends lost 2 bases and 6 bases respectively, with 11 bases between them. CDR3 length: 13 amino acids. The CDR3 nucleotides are TGTGCCAGCAGCCAAAGAGGGTTCGGCGAGCAGTACTTC. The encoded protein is CASSQRGFGEQYF.

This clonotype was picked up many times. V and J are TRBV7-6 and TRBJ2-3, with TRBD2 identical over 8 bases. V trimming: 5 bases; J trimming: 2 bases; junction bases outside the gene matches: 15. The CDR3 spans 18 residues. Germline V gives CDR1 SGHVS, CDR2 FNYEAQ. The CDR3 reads CASSRLPGAGGPTDTQYF. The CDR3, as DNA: TGTGCCAGCAGCCGCCTTCCCGGGGCGGGGGGCCCCACAGATACGCAGTATTTT.

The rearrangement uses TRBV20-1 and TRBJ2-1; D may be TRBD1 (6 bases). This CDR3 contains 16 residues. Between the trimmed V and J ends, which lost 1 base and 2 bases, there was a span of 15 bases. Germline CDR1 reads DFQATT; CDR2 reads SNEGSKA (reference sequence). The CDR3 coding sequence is TGCAGTGCTAGAGGGTATGGGACACAAACCTACAATGAGCAGTTCTTC. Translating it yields CSARGYGTQTYNEQFF.

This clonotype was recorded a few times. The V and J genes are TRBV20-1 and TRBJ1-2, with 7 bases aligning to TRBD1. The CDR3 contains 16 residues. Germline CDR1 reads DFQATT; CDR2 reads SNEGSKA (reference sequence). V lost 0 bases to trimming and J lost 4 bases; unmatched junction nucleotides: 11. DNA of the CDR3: TGCAGTGCTAGAGATAAGGCGGGGGGACAGTTCTATGGCTACACCTTC. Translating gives CSARDKAGGQFYGYTF.

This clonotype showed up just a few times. Written as DNA, the CDR3 is TGTGCCAGCAGTTACTCGGGGGTTGACATTCAGTACTTC. This encodes CASSYSGVDIQYF. The gene calls are TRBV6-6 and TRBJ2-4, with D tentatively TRBD1 or TRBD2 (5 bases each). Germline lookup yields CDR1 MNHNY and CDR2 SVGAGI (reference sequence). The CDR3 loop spans 13 amino acids. Trimming shortened V by 0 bases and J by 8 bases, and 8 bases separated the two germline ends.

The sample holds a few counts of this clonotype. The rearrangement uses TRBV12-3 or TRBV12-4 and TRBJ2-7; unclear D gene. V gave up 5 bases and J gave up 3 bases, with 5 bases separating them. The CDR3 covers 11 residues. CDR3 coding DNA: TGTGCCAGCAGTATTTACTACGAGCAGTACTTC. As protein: CASSIYYEQYF.

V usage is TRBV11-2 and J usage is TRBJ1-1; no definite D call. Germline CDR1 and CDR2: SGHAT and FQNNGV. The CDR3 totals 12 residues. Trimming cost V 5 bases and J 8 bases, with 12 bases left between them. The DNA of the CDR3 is TGTGCCAGCAGCGGGCGGAGATTCGAAGCTTTCTTT. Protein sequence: CASSGRRFEAFF.

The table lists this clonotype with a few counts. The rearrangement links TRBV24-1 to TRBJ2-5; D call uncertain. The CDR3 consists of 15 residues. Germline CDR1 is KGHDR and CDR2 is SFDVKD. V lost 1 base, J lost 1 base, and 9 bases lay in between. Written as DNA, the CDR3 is TGTGCCACCAGTGATTTATTGGGGATCCAAGAGACCCAGTACTTC. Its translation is CATSDLLGIQETQYF.